The entry below gives a single T cell receptor (beta chain) sequence along with its context. The data originate from a study of blood T cell repertoires in COVID-19. Turning to the study itself: In each case, the material was cDNA or gDNA derived from T cells, B-cell-depleted T cells, or PBMCs.

Original methodology: Reference gene primer amplification gave estimated nucleated cell counts. Libraries were prepared by immunoSEQ multiplex PCR; TCRdb keeps only in-frame clonotypes and omits some of them. That table gives V, J and clone size, and the DNA gave D and trimming. Of some 300,000 clones in the sample, around four fifths were seen once. The receptor's source is a woman aged 50 to 65 with active or convalescent COVID-19. Sequencing was carried out using peripheral blood.

The CDR3 DNA sequence: TGTGCCAGCAGCCGTCGACTTTCTAGCGGGATTATCACAGATACGCAGTATTTT. Protein product: CASSRRLSSGIITDTQYF. The chain carries TRBV11-2 and TRBJ2-3, with TRBD2 identical over 9 bases. The CDR3 sequence is 18 residues long. After removal of 5 bases from V and 2 bases from J, the junction contained 14 bases not matched to a gene. CDR1 and CDR2 (germline): SGHAT, FQNNGV.